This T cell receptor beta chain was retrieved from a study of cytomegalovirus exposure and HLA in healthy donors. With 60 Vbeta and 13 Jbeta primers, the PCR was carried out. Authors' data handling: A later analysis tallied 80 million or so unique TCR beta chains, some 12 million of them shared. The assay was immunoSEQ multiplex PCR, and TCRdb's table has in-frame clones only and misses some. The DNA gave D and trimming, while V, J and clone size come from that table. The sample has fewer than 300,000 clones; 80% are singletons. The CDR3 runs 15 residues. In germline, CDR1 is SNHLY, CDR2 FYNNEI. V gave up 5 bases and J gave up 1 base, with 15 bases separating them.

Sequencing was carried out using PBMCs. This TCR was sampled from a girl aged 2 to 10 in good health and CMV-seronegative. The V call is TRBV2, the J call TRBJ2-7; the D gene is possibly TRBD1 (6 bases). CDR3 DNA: TGTGCCAGCAGTCAACAGGGTGTACGGTCCTACGAGCAGTACTTC. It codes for CASSQQGVRSYEQYF.